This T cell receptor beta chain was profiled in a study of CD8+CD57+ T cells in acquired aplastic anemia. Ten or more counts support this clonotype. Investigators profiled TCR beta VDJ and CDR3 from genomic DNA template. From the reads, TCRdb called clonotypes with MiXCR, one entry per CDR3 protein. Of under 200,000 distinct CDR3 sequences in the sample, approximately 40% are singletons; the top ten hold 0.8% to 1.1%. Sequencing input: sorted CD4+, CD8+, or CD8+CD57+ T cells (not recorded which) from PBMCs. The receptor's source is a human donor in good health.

CDR3 in amino acids: CASSGGGRMSANYGYTF. CDR3 sequence (DNA): TGTGCCAGCAGCGGAGGCGGACGGATGTCCGCTAACTATGGCTACACCTTC. The chain has TRBV9 and TRBJ1-2; D is unclear. The CDR3 loop spans 17 amino acids. Germline V gives CDR1 SGDLS, CDR2 YYNGEE. The V and J ends lost 3 bases and 0 bases respectively, with 18 bases between them.